The rows below give T cell receptor beta chains drawn from one sample of a study of blood T cell repertoires in COVID-19. Some clones are missing from TCRdb's copy, which holds only in-frame ones; the method was immunoSEQ multiplex PCR. Here the sample spans hundreds of thousands of clones, approximately 86% being singletons. The source material was PBMCs or T cells enriched from blood (not recorded which). Source of these receptors: a woman between 18 and 29 years old who had recovered from COVID-19. The CDR3 runs from the conserved cysteine through the conserved F or W. The D gene is left open where the match is weak. Clone size appears in some rows only: once, few, many, or a class for an expanded clone.

TRBJ1-2	TRBV11-1	.	TRBD1	CASSLPGTGGTYGYTF	TGTGCCAGCAGCTTACCAGGGACAGGGGGGACCTATGGCTACACCTTC
TRBJ2-5	TRBV19	.	TRBD2	CASSIVAGVQTQYF	TGTGCCAGTAGTATAGTAGCGGGAGTACAGACCCAGTACTTC
TRBJ1-1	TRBV29-1	.	TRBD1	CSASGQGNEAFF	TGCAGCGCCTCGGGACAGGGGAATGAAGCTTTCTTT
TRBJ2-1	TRBV19	.	TRBD2	CASSKTGTSGSSWYNEQFF	TGTGCCAGTAGTAAAACCGGGACTAGCGGGAGCTCGTGGTACAATGAGCAGTTCTTC
TRBJ2-5	TRBV5-4	.	.	CASSLVRQGETQYF	TGTGCCAGCAGCTTGGTCCGCCAGGGGGAGACCCAGTACTTC
TRBJ2-1	TRBV9	once	.	CASSGGGPGFQFF	TGTGCCAGCAGCGGAGGGGGACCGGGCTTCCAGTTCTTC
TRBJ2-3	TRBV11-1	once	TRBD2	CASSRGGGSTDTQYF	TGTGCCAGCAGCCGGGGGGGCGGAAGCACAGATACGCAGTATTTT
TRBJ1-4	TRBV5-1	many	.	CASSFNTRTNEKLFF	TGCGCCAGCAGCTTTAACACCAGAACTAATGAAAAACTGTTTTTT
TRBJ1-2	TRBV27	.	.	CASSLYGVDGYTF	TGTGCCAGCAGTTTATACGGGGTCGATGGCTACACCTTC
TRBJ1-1	TRBV4-3	few	.	CASSRGLDSRLNTEAFF	TGCGCCAGCAGCCGAGGCCTCGACAGTAGATTGAACACTGAAGCTTTCTTT
TRBJ1-1	TRBV28	few	.	CASSLGLGGENTEAFF	TGTGCCAGCAGTTTAGGGTTGGGGGGTGAGAACACTGAAGCTTTCTTT
TRBJ2-5	TRBV7-9	.	TRBD2	CASSLVRAGGPETQYF	TGTGCCAGCAGCTTAGTAAGGGCGGGGGGTCCAGAGACCCAGTACTTC
TRBJ1-2	TRBV18	.	TRBD1	CASSPPQGATYGYTF	TGTGCCAGCTCACCACCGCAGGGGGCCACATATGGCTACACCTTC
TRBJ1-2	TRBV3-1/TRBV3-2	.	TRBD1	CASSQEGETGVGYTF	TGTGCCAGCAGCCAAGAAGGCGAGACAGGGGTCGGCTACACCTTC
TRBJ2-1	TRBV5-8	.	.	CASSLQGFDEQFF	TGTGCCAGCAGCTTGCAGGGGTTCGATGAGCAGTTCTTC
TRBJ2-2	TRBV5-1	few	TRBD2	CASSLHGRSLAGTGELFF	TGCGCCAGCAGCTTGCACGGTCGGTCGCTAGCGGGCACCGGGGAGCTGTTTTTT
TRBJ2-7	TRBV25-1	.	TRBD2	CASSASGRGSYEQYF	TGTGCCAGCAGTGCCAGCGGGAGGGGATCCTACGAGCAGTACTTC
TRBJ2-1	TRBV9	.	TRBD2	CASSGAGDSYNEQFF	TGTGCCAGCAGCGGAGCGGGAGATTCCTACAATGAGCAGTTCTTC
TRBJ2-1	TRBV4-1	.	.	CASSQRPGEPKDNEQFF	TGCGCCAGCAGCCAGCGGCCCGGAGAGCCGAAGGACAATGAGCAGTTCTTC
TRBJ1-1	TRBV27	.	TRBD1	CASRKGQVTEAFF	TGTGCCAGCAGAAAGGGACAGGTGACTGAAGCTTTCTTT
TRBJ2-3	TRBV5-1	once	TRBD2	CASSSGLAGTTDTQYF	TGCGCCAGCAGCTCGGGACTAGCGGGGACCACAGATACGCAGTATTTT
TRBJ1-6	TRBV16	.	.	CASSEYSGPPLHF	TGTGCCAGCAGCGAATACTCAGGGCCACCCCTCCACTTT
TRBJ2-2	TRBV7-2	.	.	CASSPRSLRGNTGELFF	TGTGCCAGCAGCCCCAGAAGCTTGCGGGGGAACACCGGGGAGCTGTTTTTT
TRBJ2-7	TRBV28	.	TRBD1	CASSPNRGYEQYF	TGTGCCAGCAGTCCGAACAGGGGCTACGAGCAGTACTTC
TRBJ1-4	TRBV7-2	.	.	CASSLQATNEKLFF	TGTGCCAGCAGCTTACAGGCAACTAATGAAAAACTGTTTTTT
TRBJ1-5	TRBV2	.	.	CASSDTSRDQPQHF	TGTGCCAGCAGTGACACTTCGAGGGATCAGCCCCAGCATTTT
TRBJ2-7	TRBV7-2	.	TRBD2	CASSPRTSASYEQYF	TGTGCCAGCAGCCCACGGACTAGCGCTTCCTACGAGCAGTACTTC
TRBJ2-1	TRBV2	.	TRBD2	CASSPGLGGGNEQFF	TGTGCCAGCAGTCCGGGACTAGGGGGTGGGAATGAGCAGTTCTTC
TRBJ2-5	TRBV5-1	.	TRBD2	CASSFRVRGSGTQETQYF	TGCGCCAGCAGCTTTAGGGTTCGGGGAAGCGGGACCCAAGAGACCCAGTACTTC
TRBJ1-1	TRBV11-3	.	.	CASSLGLNTEAFF	TGTGCCAGCAGCTTGGGGCTGAACACTGAAGCTTTCTTT
TRBJ1-2	TRBV7-8	few	TRBD1	CASSSAATGNTYGYTF	TGTGCCAGCAGCTCCGCAGCGACAGGGAACACCTATGGCTACACCTTC
TRBJ2-7	TRBV4-2	once	TRBD2	CASSTIGTSGGANEQYF	TGTGCCAGCAGCACCATCGGGACTAGCGGGGGGGCCAACGAGCAGTACTTC
TRBJ1-1	TRBV6-2/TRBV6-3	.	.	CASSRVRGGVEAFF	TGTGCCAGCAGTAGAGTACGGGGGGGCGTTGAAGCTTTCTTT
TRBJ2-3	TRBV7-2	.	TRBD2	CASSPIAGSTDTQYF	TGTGCCAGCAGCCCGATAGCGGGTAGCACAGATACGCAGTATTTT
TRBJ2-1	TRBV7-2	.	TRBD1	CASSPTGGIYNEQFF	TGTGCCAGCAGCCCCACAGGGGGCATCTACAATGAGCAGTTCTTC
TRBJ1-1	TRBV7-2	.	.	CASSTGPKTEAFF	TGTGCCAGCAGCACGGGTCCGAAGACTGAAGCTTTCTTT
TRBJ2-3	TRBV28	.	TRBD2	CASSPDKGLAGRLGFADTQYF	TGTGCCAGCAGTCCTGACAAGGGACTAGCGGGGCGACTCGGATTTGCAGATACGCAGTATTTT
TRBJ2-7	TRBV28	once	TRBD2	CASSREAAGSSYEQYF	TGTGCCAGCAGCCGGGAGGCGGCAGGGAGCTCCTACGAGCAGTACTTC
TRBJ2-7	TRBV28	.	.	CASSFRGKQPSYEQYF	TGTGCCAGCAGTTTTAGAGGCAAACAACCTTCCTACGAGCAGTACTTC
TRBJ1-4	TRBV9	.	TRBD1	CASSPTTGTNLTRNEKLFF	TGTGCCAGCAGCCCGACGACAGGGACAAACCTTACTAGAAATGAAAAACTGTTTTTT
TRBJ1-5	TRBV5-5	.	.	CASRLQGGQPQHF	TGTGCCAGCAGATTGCAGGGAGGTCAGCCCCAGCATTTT
TRBJ2-3	TRBV5-1	.	.	CASSLAGVGADTQYF	TGCGCCAGCAGCTTGGCGGGGGTCGGCGCAGATACGCAGTATTTT
TRBJ1-5	TRBV15	.	TRBD1	CATSRDLGGGQPQHF	TGTGCCACCAGCAGAGATTTAGGGGGCGGCCAGCCCCAGCATTTT
TRBJ1-2	TRBV4-3	.	TRBD1	CASSQEQTGDYGYTF	TGCGCCAGCAGCCAAGAGCAAACAGGGGACTATGGCTACACCTTC
TRBJ2-1	TRBV5-1	.	.	CASSEPTSGLNNEQFF	TGCGCCAGCAGCGAACCGACATCGGGACTTAACAATGAGCAGTTCTTC
TRBJ1-6	TRBV30	.	.	CAWSIQGDSPLHF	TGTGCCTGGAGTATACAGGGTGATTCACCCCTCCACTTT
TRBJ2-7	TRBV4-3	.	.	CASSQVLHSSYEQYF	TGCGCCAGCAGCCAAGTGCTGCACAGCTCCTACGAGCAGTACTTC
TRBJ1-5	TRBV12-3/TRBV12-4	.	.	CASSERGNQPQHF	TGTGCCAGCAGTGAACGGGGAAATCAGCCCCAGCATTTT
TRBJ1-6	TRBV7-3	.	.	CASSLEGGYSPLHF	TGTGCCAGCAGCTTAGAGGGGGGGTATTCACCCCTCCACTTT
TRBJ2-3	TRBV14	.	.	CASSQDLGASTDTQYF	TGTGCCAGCAGCCAAGATTTGGGGGCTAGCACAGATACGCAGTATTTT
TRBJ2-4	TRBV10-3	.	TRBD1	CAISETGQGSGIQYF	TGTGCCATCAGTGAGACGGGACAGGGTTCGGGCATTCAGTACTTC
TRBJ2-5	TRBV5-1	.	TRBD2	CASSLELAGLQETQYF	TGCGCCAGCAGCTTGGAGCTAGCGGGGTTACAAGAGACCCAGTACTTC